The clone carrying this TCR beta chain showed up just a few times. With a J-beta primer mix and a sample-barcoded 5' primer, a second PCR ran 7 to 11 cycles. TCRdb reprocessed the 5' RACE reads via MiXCR and lists one record per CDR3 protein. The table records fewer than 900,000 distinct CDR3 sequences, roughly 40% of them present only once. Germline V gene sequence: CDR1 DFQATT, CDR2 SNEGSKA (reference sequence). This CDR3 has 15 residues. The trim removed 1 base at V and 7 bases at J, leaving 2 bases unmatched. The sample comes from a study of blood T cells in healthy people across ages. Sequenced input: blood. The clonotype was recovered from a young man in good health. The V and J genes are TRBV20-1 and TRBJ1-6, with 12 bases fitting TRBD1. CDR3 bases: TGCAGTGCTAGAGGGGACAGGGGGCTCAATTCACCCCTCCACTTT. This codes for CSARGDRGLNSPLHF.